This record looks at one TCR gamma chain sequence and its context. Its specific antigen is unknown. TCRdb's protein for this DNA is that of a much larger clone and differs from the translation at residue 10, likely a read error; the protein shown is the DNA translation. Vgamma9/Vdelta2+ and Vdelta2-negative gammadelta T cell populations were flow-sorted from peripheral blood mononuclear cells for bulk TCR repertoire analysis. The library was generated by multiplex PCR. Sequencing instrument: Illumina MiSeq. Both TCR gamma (TRG) and TCR delta (TRD) chains were sequenced from each sorted gammadelta T cell sample. The source study handled its data this way. Clonotype tree plots, accumulated frequency of the top 20 clonotypes, diversity index (DI) and D75 metrics were included in the repertoire analyses. With CATT, TCRdb called clones again from the public reads; duplicate DNA rows were later joined. For this entry, the V and J calls and clone size follow TCRdb and not the study's own pipeline. This sample comprises approximately 26,000 gamma-chain clones, 2.5% to 3.5% of them detected only once. About 33% of the sample is held by the ten biggest clonotypes.

The sample comes from a study of γδ T cells in repeated Plasmodium falciparum infection (dated by TCRdb to the early 2020s). Broadly, across the study: Malian children exposed to intense seasonal malaria transmission were enrolled in the natural-infection arm and compared with Australian children matched for age and gender. Four controlled human malaria infections were administered to five malaria-naive U.S. adults over 644 days by bites from P. falciparum NF54-infected Anopheles stephensi mosquitoes. Samples from controlled-infection subjects were taken at baseline, right before selected infections, and 21 days after each infection. Malian gammadelta TCR repertoires were analysed cross-sectionally in periods with no transmission and longitudinally across episodes of acute febrile malaria. Using both natural infection in Mali and controlled human malaria infection, the study looked at the way repeated Plasmodium falciparum infection shapes the human gammadelta T cell repertoire.

Summary of the overall study and its limitations: Generalizability was limited because the Malian cohort came from a small rural village made up predominantly of one ethnic group. The controlled-infection cohort was small, limiting analysis of inter-individual variability in gammadelta T cell responses. Vgamma9/Vdelta2+ TCR repertoires kept a highly stable polyclonal repertoire across time and infection, and many TCRgamma sequences overlapped between individuals. Vdelta2-negative gammadelta TCR repertoires from Malian children appeared more clonally expanded, less diverse and less shared than those of Australian children. In Vdelta2-negative, largely Vdelta1+, gammadelta TCR repertoires, repeated controlled infections appeared to drive waves of new clonotype selection.

The CDR3 runs 17 amino acids, cysteine and phenylalanine included. Only CDR3 DNA remains: 51 bases, in frame from the first base. CDR1 GITISATS and CDR2 ISYDGTV are derived from the germline V gene (reference sequence). The rearrangement joined TRGV9 to TRGJP. TCRdb lists no J gene, so it was determined here by aligning the DNA to germline. This receptor was taken from a pool of human donors (malaria-infected and uninfected, not separated). The sample consisted of gamma-delta T cells from blood. The bases are TGTGCCTTGTGGGAGGTCCTCCAAGAGATGGGCAAAAAAATCAAGGTATTT. This codes for CALWEVLQEMGKKIKVF.